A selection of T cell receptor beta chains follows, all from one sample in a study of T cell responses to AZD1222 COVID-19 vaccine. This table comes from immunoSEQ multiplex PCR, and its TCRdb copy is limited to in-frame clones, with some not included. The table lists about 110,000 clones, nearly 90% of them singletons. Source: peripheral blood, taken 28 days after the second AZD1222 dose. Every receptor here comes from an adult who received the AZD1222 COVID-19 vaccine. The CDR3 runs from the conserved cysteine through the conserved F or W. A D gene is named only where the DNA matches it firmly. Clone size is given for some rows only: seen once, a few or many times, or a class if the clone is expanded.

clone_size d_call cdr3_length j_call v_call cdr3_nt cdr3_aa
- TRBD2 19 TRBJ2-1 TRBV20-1 TGCAGTGCTAGTTCCGGGTTGCTAGCGGGAGCGAGCTCCTACAATGAGCAGTTCTTC CSASSGLLAGASSYNEQFF
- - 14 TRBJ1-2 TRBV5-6 TGTGCCAGCAGCTTGGGAGGCAGGGTGAACGGCTACACCTTC CASSLGGRVNGYTF
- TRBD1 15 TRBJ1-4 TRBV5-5 TGTGCCAGCAGCTTGGTTGAGACAGGGGATGAAAAACTGTTTTTT CASSLVETGDEKLFF
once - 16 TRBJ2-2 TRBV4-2 TGTGCCAGCAGCCAAGGACTAGGATTAAACACCGGGGAGCTGTTTTTT CASSQGLGLNTGELFF
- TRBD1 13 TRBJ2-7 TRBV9 TGTGCCAGCAGCTTCCGGGACAGATACGAGCAGTACTTC CASSFRDRYEQYF
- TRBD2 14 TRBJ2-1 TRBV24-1 TGTGCCACCAGTACTAGCGGAGCCTACAATGAGCAGTTCTTC CATSTSGAYNEQFF
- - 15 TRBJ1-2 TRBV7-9 TGTGCCAGCAGCTTCGGACGGGGGGTTGGAGAAGGCTACACCTTC CASSFGRGVGEGYTF
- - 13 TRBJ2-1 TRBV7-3 TGTGCCAGCAGCTTAACCCAGATCGGGGAGCAGTTCTTC CASSLTQIGEQFF
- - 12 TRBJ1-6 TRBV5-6 TGTGCCAGCAGCTTTAGTGGATCACCCCTCCACTTT CASSFSGSPLHF
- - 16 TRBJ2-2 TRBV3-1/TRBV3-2 TGTGCCAGCAGCCAAGATGTGGGAGTCGGGACCGGGGAGCTGTTTTTT CASSQDVGVGTGELFF
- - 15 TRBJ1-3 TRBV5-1 TGCGCCAGCAGCTTGGATGGCCGCTCTGGAAACACCATATATTTT CASSLDGRSGNTIYF
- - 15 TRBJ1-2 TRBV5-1 TGCGCCAGCAGCTTGAGTGGGGAGCTCTACTATGGCTACACCTTC CASSLSGELYYGYTF
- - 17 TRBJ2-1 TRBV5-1 TGCGCCAGCAGCTTGGTCGGTAGCCCCTCGCGGCACAATGAGCAGTTCTTC CASSLVGSPSRHNEQFF
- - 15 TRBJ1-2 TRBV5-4 TGTGCCAGCAGCTTGGAAGTGTGGGGCGGGGTTGGCTACACCTTC CASSLEVWGGVGYTF
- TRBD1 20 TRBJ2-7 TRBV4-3 TGCGCCAGCAGCCAAGTTTGGTTCAATTCCGGGACAGGGAGCTCCTACGAGCAGTACTTC CASSQVWFNSGTGSSYEQYF
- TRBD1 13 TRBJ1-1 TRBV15 TGTGCCACCAGCAGGATCGACAGGGGAGAAGCTTTCTTT CATSRIDRGEAFF